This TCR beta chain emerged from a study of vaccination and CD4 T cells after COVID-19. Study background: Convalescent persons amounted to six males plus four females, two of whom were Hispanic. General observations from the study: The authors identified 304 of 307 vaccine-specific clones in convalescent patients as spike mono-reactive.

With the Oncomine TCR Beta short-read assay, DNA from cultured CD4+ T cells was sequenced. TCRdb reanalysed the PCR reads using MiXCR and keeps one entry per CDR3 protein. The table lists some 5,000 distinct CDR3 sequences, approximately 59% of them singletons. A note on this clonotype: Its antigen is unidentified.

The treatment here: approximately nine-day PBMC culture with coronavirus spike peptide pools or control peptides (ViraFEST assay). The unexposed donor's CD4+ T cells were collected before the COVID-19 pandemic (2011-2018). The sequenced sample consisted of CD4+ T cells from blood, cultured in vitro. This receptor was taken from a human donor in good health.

CDR3 protein: CATREGTGSAYEQYF. The DNA of the CDR3 is TGTGCCACTAGGGAGGGGACAGGGTCAGCCTACGAGCAGTACTTC. The chain uses TRBV6-6 and TRBJ2-7, with TRBD1 matching over 9 bases. The CDR3 spans 15 residues. The V gene's germline CDR1 is MNHNY and CDR2 SVGAGI (reference sequence). Losses at the gene ends were 10 bases for V and 2 bases for J; bases not matched to a gene: 12.